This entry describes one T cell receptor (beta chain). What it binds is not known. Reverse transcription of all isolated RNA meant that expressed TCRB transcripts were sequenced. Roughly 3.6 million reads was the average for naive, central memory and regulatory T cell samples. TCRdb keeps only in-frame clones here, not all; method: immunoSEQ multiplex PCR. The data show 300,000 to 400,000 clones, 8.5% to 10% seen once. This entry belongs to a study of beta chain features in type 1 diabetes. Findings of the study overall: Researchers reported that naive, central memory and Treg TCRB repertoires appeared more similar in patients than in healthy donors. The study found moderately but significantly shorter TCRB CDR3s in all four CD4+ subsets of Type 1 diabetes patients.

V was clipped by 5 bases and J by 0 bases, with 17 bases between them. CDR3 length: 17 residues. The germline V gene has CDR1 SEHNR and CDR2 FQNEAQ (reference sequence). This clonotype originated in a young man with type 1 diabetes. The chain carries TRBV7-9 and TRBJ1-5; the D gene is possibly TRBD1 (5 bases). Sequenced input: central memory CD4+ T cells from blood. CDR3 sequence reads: CASSQGIDSNSNQPQHF. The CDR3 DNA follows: TGTGCCAGCAGCCAAGGGATAGACAGCAATAGCAATCAGCCCCAGCATTTT.